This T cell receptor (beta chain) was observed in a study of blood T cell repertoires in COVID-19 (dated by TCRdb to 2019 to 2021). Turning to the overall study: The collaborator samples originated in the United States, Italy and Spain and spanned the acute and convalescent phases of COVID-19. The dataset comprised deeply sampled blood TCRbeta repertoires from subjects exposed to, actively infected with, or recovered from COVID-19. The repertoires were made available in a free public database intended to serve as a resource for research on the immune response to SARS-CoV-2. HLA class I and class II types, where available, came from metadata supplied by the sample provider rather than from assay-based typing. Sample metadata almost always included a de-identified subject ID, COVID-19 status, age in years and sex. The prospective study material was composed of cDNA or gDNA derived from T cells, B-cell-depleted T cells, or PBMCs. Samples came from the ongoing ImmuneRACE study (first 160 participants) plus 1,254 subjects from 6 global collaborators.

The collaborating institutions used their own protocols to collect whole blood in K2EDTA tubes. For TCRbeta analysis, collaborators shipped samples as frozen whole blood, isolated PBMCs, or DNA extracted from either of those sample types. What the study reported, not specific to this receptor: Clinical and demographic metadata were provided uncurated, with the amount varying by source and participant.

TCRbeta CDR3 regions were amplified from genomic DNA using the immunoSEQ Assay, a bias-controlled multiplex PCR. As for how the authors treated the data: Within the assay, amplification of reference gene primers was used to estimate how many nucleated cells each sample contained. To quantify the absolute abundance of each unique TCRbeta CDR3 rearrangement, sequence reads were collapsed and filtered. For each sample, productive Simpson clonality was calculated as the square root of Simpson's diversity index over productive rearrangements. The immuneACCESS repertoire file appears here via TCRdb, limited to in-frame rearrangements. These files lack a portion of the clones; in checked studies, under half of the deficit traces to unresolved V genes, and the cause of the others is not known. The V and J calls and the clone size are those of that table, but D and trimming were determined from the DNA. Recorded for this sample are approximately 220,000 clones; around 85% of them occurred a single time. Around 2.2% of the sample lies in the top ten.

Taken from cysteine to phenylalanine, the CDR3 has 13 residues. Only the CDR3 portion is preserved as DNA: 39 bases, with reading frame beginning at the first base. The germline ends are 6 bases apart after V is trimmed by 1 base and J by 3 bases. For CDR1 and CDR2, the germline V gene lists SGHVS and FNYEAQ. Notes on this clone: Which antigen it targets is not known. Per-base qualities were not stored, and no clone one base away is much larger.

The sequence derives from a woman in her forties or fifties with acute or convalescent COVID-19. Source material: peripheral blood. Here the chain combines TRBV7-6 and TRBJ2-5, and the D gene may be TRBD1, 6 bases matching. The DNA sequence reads TGTGCCAGCAGCTTAGACAGGGAAGAGACCCAGTACTTC. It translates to CASSLDREETQYF.